The T cell receptor beta chain described here comes from a study of control samples from healthy donors and cancer patients. This table comes from immunoSEQ multiplex PCR, and its TCRdb copy is limited to in-frame clones, with some not included. Of 150,000 to 200,000 clones listed, more than 85% are singletons. The CDR3 has 13 amino acids. CDR1 is SGHRS and CDR2 is YFSETQ in the germline V gene. V was trimmed by 4 bases and J by 1 base, leaving 9 bases between them. The sequenced sample consisted of blood. The source of this sequence is a woman aged 40-49 years in good health. This sequence joins TRBV5-1 and TRBJ2-7; D may be TRBD2 (6 bases). CDR3 sequence: CASSPGVSYEQYF. For the CDR3, the DNA is TGCGCCAGCAGCCCGGGGGTTTCCTACGAGCAGTACTTC.